The 25 T cell receptor beta chains below come from one sample, sequenced in a study of blood T cells in healthy people across ages. It was with a sample-barcoded 5' primer and a J-beta primer mix that a second PCR of roughly 7 to 12 cycles was run. In TCRdb, the 5' RACE reads were re-called with MiXCR into one record per CDR3 protein. The sample yields around 1.5 million distinct CDR3 sequences, approximately 59% seen once. The sequencing input was blood. The origin of the receptors is a man aged 18 to 30 in good health.

The rearrangement links TRBV12-3 or TRBV12-4 to TRBJ2-1; 12 positions agree with TRBD2. V shed 4 bases and J 8 bases; nucleotides not matched to a gene: 9. CDR3 size: 16 residues. The CDR3 is CASSSTGTSGLHEQFF. CDR3 coding DNA: TGTGCCAGCAGTTCCACCGGGACTAGCGGGTTGCATGAGCAGTTCTTC.

Note on this clonotype: This CDR3 fails to terminate in the conserved phenylalanine or tryptophan, so it likely reflects a read error. The V and J genes are TRBV20-1 and TRBJ2-7, with 8 bases that match TRBD1. The DNA end lines up better with TRBJ2-5; the J call may be wrong. Germline V gene lookup returns CDR1 DFQATT and CDR2 SNEGSKA (reference sequence). The CDR3 runs to 15 residues. CDR3 DNA sequence: TGCAGTGCTAGAGGTGACAGGGGAGGTGAAGAGACCCAGTACTCC. Amino acids: CSARGDRGGEETQYS.

The gene calls are TRBV20-1 and TRBJ2-1; 7 nucleotides match TRBD1. Near its end, the DNA agrees better with TRBJ2-7, so the J call may be wrong. The CDR3 consists of 14 residues. CDR1 is DFQATT and CDR2 is SNEGSKA in the germline V gene (reference sequence). This chain's CDR3 is CSARLGGSYNEQYF. The CDR3 bases are TGCAGTGCAAGGCTAGGGGGCTCCTACAATGAGCAGTACTTC.

This clonotype has more than one count but fewer than ten. The chain is built from TRBV5-1 and TRBJ2-5; D may correspond to TRBD1 or TRBD2 (5 bases each). The J call is uncertain, as TRBJ2-7 better fits the DNA end. CDR3 length equals 15 residues. Germline CDR1 reads SGHRS; CDR2 reads YFSETQ. Here the CDR3 reads CASSLGPGPNYEQYF. CDR3 in DNA: TGCGCCAGCAGCTTGGGGCCGGGACCTAACTACGAGCAGTACTTC.

The rearrangement links TRBV25-1 to TRBJ1-4; D unresolved. CDR3 length equals 15 residues. Germline values: CDR1 MGHDK, CDR2 SYGVNS. Between the trimmed V and J ends, which lost 5 bases and 6 bases, there was a span of 16 bases. CDR3 sequence: CASSRTALPDEKLFF. The CDR3 DNA sequence: TGTGCCAGCAGTAGGACGGCCCTACCGGATGAAAAACTGTTTTTT.

This clonotype was seen a few times. V gene TRBV5-1 combines with J gene TRBJ2-1; the D gene is possibly TRBD1 (6 bases). V was cut by 5 bases and J by 9 bases, with 9 bases left in between. The CDR3 contains 11 residues. Germline CDR1 SGHRS, CDR2 YFSETQ. The CDR3 DNA is TGCGCCAGCAGGAGGGGGTTTGAGCAGTTCTTC. Amino acids: CASRRGFEQFF.

The genes are TRBV27 and TRBJ2-3, with TRBD2 as a possible D gene (5 bases). This CDR3 contains 14 residues. V lost 6 bases and J lost 6, with 16 bases in between. Germline assignment: CDR1 MNHEY and CDR2 SMNVEV (reference sequence). The CDR3 nucleotides read TGTGCCAGCAGCCAAATGCTCCGGAGGGATACGCAGTATTTT. Encoded protein: CASSQMLRRDTQYF.

This chain links TRBV4-1 with TRBJ2-7, with D perhaps assigned TRBD1 or TRBD2 (5 bases each). CDR3 length equals 18 residues. V lost 0 bases and J lost 3, with 21 bases in between. CDR1 MGHRA and CDR2 YSYEKL come from the germline V gene. CDR3 sequence: CASSQDPIGSGRGYEQYF. CDR3 in DNA: TGCGCCAGCAGCCAAGATCCGATTGGGTCAGGGAGAGGCTACGAGCAGTACTTC.

V and J are TRBV27 and TRBJ2-5; 7 nucleotides agree with TRBD1. Germline lookup yields CDR1 MNHEY and CDR2 SMNVEV (reference sequence). This CDR3 is built from 13 residues. After removal of 3 bases from V and 7 bases from J, the junction contained 5 bases not matched to a gene. The CDR3 spells CASSFRDRGTQYF. CDR3 DNA: TGTGCCAGCAGTTTTAGGGACAGAGGGACCCAGTACTTC.

The chain combines TRBV7-8 with TRBJ1-5; the D is unclear. CDR3 length: 15 residues. Trimming took off 5 bases at V and 4 bases at J, with 15 bases between the two ends. Germline V gives CDR1 SGHVS, CDR2 FQNEAQ. The CDR3 DNA follows: TGTGCCAGCAGCCCTCCGGGAGGCCCGAATCAGCCCCAGCATTTT. It is translated as CASSPPGGPNQPQHF.

In its sample, this clonotype was seen a few times. The V call is TRBV29-1, the J call TRBJ2-5; D gene unclear. Trimming cost V 8 bases and J 3 bases, with 19 bases left between them. This CDR3 spans 14 amino acids. CDR1 and CDR2 from the germline V gene are SQVTM and ANQGSEA. The chain's CDR3 is CSLVPGRFEETQYF. CDR3 nucleotides: TGCAGCCTTGTACCCGGACGGTTCGAAGAGACCCAGTACTTC.

This chain joins TRBV2 and TRBJ2-7; 7 nucleotides agree with TRBD1. The DNA matches TRBJ2-5 better at its end, which makes the J call doubtful. The CDR3 totals 14 residues. Germline V gene sequence: CDR1 SNHLY, CDR2 FYNNEI. CDR3 DNA: TGTGCCGGAAACAGGGGAACGTTTCAGCAGACCCAGTACTTC. It codes for CAGNRGTFQQTQYF.

This clonotype showed up just a few times. The rearrangement uses TRBV20-1 and TRBJ2-1; D is possibly TRBD2 (6 bases). The V and J ends lost 7 bases and 4 bases respectively, with 11 bases between them. The germline gives CDR1 DFQATT, CDR2 SNEGSKA (reference sequence). This CDR3 has 12 amino acids. CDR3 sequence: CSVEGNYNEQFF. CDR3 sequence (DNA): TGCAGTGTGGAGGGGAATTACAATGAGCAGTTCTTC.

This chain uses TRBV12-3 or TRBV12-4 with TRBJ2-7; no definite D call. The CDR3 contains 11 residues. V lost 9 bases and J lost 10, with 16 bases in between. CDR3 sequence reads: CASSGLSTQYF. The DNA for the CDR3 is TGTGCCAGTAGTGGGCTCAGTACCCAGTACTTC.

This clonotype showed up just a few times. V gene TRBV10-3 combines with J gene TRBJ2-6, with D perhaps matching TRBD1 or TRBD2 (5 bases each). V lost 4 bases and J lost 3, with 13 bases in between. The CDR3 spans 16 residues. Germline V gene lookup returns CDR1 ENHRY and CDR2 SYGVKD. In DNA form, the CDR3 reads TGTGCCATCAGTGGGGGGATCACGGGTGGGGCCAACGTCCTGACTTTC. This codes for CAISGGITGGANVLTF.

This clonotype is a singleton in its sample. This chain uses TRBV7-9 with TRBJ2-5; TRBD2 might be the D (6 bases). CDR3 length equals 16 residues. Germline CDR1 and CDR2: SEHNR and FQNEAQ (reference sequence). V was pared by 5 bases and J by 5 bases, with 21 bases between. The CDR3 sequence: CASSQSFGTPNETQYF. DNA of the CDR3: TGTGCCAGCAGCCAATCCTTTGGGACTCCCAATGAGACCCAGTACTTC.

This rearrangement joins TRBV18 to TRBJ1-1, with no clear D. The CDR3 loop spans 12 amino acids. Between the trimmed V and J ends, which lost 2 bases and 7 bases, there was a span of 8 bases. Germline CDR1 is KGHSH and CDR2 is LQKENI. In nucleotides, the CDR3 is TGTGCCAGCTCACCATACAGTGATGAAGCTTTCTTT. It translates to CASSPYSDEAFF.

This chain links TRBV25-1 with TRBJ1-2; TRBD1 might be the D (6 bases). V lost 0 bases, J lost 8 bases, and 13 bases lay in between. Germline lookup yields CDR1 MGHDK and CDR2 SYGVNS. This CDR3 region has 14 residues. CDR3 in amino acids: CASSEYIQGKGYTF. The CDR3 DNA is TGTGCCAGCAGTGAATATATACAGGGTAAAGGCTACACCTTC.

In this sample, this clonotype turned up a few times. The chain combines TRBV5-1 with TRBJ1-2; D is possibly TRBD1 (5 bases). Germline V CDR1 and CDR2: SGHRS, YFSETQ. The V and J ends lost 0 bases and 6 bases respectively, with 15 bases between them. The CDR3 is made up of 15 amino acids. CDR3 bases: TGCGCCAGCAGCTTGGCACCAGGGCCCAGAGATGGCTACACCTTC. Translation: CASSLAPGPRDGYTF.

CDR3 residues: CASSRATGQETQYF. The CDR3 DNA sequence: TGTGCCAGTAGTAGGGCGACGGGACAAGAGACCCAGTACTTC. J is TRBJ2-5 and V is TRBV7-2; D perhaps matches TRBD2 (5 bases). CDR1 SGHTA and CDR2 FQGNSA come from the germline V gene. The CDR3 length is 14 residues. V lost 9 bases and J lost 2, with 16 bases in between.

This clonotype was recorded only once. The J gene is TRBJ1-1, the V gene TRBV4-1, with 9 bases fitting TRBD1. CDR1 and CDR2 from the germline V gene are MGHRA and YSYEKL. The CDR3 runs to 19 residues. The V gene end was trimmed by 4 bases and the J gene end by 1 base; junction bases not matched to a gene: 16. The CDR3 loop reads CASSPPGGQGRVENTEAFF. As DNA, the CDR3 is TGCGCCAGCAGCCCCCCCGGGGGACAGGGACGGGTCGAGAACACTGAAGCTTTCTTT.

V usage is TRBV28 and J usage is TRBJ1-4; D unclear. Per the germline V gene, CDR1 is MDHEN and CDR2 is SYDVKM. The CDR3 covers 16 residues. With 3 bases removed from V and 4 bases from J, the gap between germline ends came to 15 bases. Here the CDR3 reads CASSLGTGQNNEKLFF. DNA of the CDR3: TGTGCCAGCAGTTTGGGTACTGGGCAGAATAATGAAAAACTGTTTTTT.

V is TRBV2 and J is TRBJ2-5, with TRBD1 matching 7 bases. Trimming at V came to 4 bases and at J to 1 base, leaving 9 bases not matched to a gene. CDR1 SNHLY and CDR2 FYNNEI come from the germline V gene. The CDR3 contains 16 residues. The CDR3: CASSGDLGQSQETQYF. CDR3 bases: TGTGCCAGCAGTGGTGACTTGGGACAGTCCCAAGAGACCCAGTACTTC.

This clonotype was seen a handful of times. The gene calls are TRBV5-1 and TRBJ2-5, with D possibly being TRBD1 (5 bases). Germline V gives CDR1 SGHRS, CDR2 YFSETQ. CDR3 length: 13 amino acids. V lost 7 bases, J lost 3 bases, and 13 bases lay in between. The CDR3 sequence is CASSTQGEETQYF. The CDR3 nucleotides are TGCGCCAGCTCAACCCAGGGCGAAGAGACCCAGTACTTC.

CDR3 nucleotide sequence: TGCGCCAGCAGCGGCAGTGACAGCTCCTACAATGAGCAGTTCTTC. Translation: CASSGSDSSYNEQFF. The J gene is TRBJ2-1, the V gene TRBV5-1, with D possibly being TRBD1 (5 bases). Trimming left V 4 bases short and J 0 bases short, with 11 bases between. Germline V gene lookup returns CDR1 SGHRS and CDR2 YFSETQ. CDR3 size: 15 residues.